This T cell receptor beta chain was sequenced in a study of spatial heterogeneity in lung cancer. Background on the study: Combinations of a unique TCR and a UMI were tallied in raw reads, and on average each appeared more than ten times.

Time point in this sample: sample taken at primary tumor resection. Whole RNA came from tumor, nontumor lung or frozen PBMC and was sequenced without being sorted. Donors were about 70 untreated early-stage non-small cell lung cancer patients. From germline, CDR1 is KGHDR and CDR2 SFDVKD. V lost 9 bases to trimming and J lost 4 bases; unmatched junction nucleotides: 8. The CDR3 covers 14 residues. TCRdb passed the 5' RACE reads through MiXCR, listing each CDR3 protein once. The data contain about 45,000 distinct CDR3 sequences, 12% of them singletons. There are a few counts of this clonotype. The sample was PBMCs, taken at surgery. The TCR was taken from a female donor with early-stage non-small cell lung cancer. This chain joins TRBV24-1 and TRBJ2-3, with TRBD2 matching 8 bases. The CDR3 nucleotides read TGTGCCACCTCCGGGACTAGGGAGGCAGATACGCAGTATTTT. It yields the protein CATSGTREADTQYF.